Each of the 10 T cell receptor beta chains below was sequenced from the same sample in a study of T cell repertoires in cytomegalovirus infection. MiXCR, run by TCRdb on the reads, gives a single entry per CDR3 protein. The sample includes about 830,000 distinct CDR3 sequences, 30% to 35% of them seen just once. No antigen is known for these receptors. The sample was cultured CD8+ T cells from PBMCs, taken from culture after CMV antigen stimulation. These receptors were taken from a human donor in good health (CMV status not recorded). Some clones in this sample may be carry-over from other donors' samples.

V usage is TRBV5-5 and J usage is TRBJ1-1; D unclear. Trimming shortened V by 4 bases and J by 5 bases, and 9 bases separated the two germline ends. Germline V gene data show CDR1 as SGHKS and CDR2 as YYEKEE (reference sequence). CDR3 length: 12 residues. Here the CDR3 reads CASSIIDTEAFF. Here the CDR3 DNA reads TGTGCCAGCAGCATCATAGATACTGAAGCTTTCTTT.

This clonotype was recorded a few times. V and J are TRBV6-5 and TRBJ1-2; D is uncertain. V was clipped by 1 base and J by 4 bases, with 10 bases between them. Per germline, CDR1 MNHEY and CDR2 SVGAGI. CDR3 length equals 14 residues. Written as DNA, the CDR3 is TGTGCCAGCAGTTACTTCTTTGGGAGCTATGGCTACACCTTC. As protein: CASSYFFGSYGYTF.

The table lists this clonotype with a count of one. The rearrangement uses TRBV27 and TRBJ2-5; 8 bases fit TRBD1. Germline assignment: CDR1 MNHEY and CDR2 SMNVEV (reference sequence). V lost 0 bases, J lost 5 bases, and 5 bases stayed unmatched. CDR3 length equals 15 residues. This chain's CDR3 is CASSLSDRVRETQYF. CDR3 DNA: TGTGCCAGCAGTTTATCGGACAGGGTCCGGGAGACCCAGTACTTC.

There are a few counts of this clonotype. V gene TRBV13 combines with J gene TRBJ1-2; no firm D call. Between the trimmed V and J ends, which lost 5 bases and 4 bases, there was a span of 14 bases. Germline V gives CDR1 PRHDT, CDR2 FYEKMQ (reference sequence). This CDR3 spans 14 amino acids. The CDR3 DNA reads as TGTGCCAGCAGCGCCCGAAGGGCGATCTATGGCTACACCTTC. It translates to CASSARRAIYGYTF.

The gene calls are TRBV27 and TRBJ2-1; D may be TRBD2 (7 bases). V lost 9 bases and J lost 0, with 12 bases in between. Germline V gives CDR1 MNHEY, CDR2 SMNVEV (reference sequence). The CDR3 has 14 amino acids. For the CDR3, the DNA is TGTGCCAGTAGGGGGGGCTTCTCCTACAATGAGCAGTTCTTC. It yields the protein CASRGGFSYNEQFF.

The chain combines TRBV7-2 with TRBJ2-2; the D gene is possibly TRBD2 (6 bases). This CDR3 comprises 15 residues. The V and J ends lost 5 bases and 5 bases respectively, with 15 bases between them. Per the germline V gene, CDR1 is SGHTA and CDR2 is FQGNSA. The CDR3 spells CASSTRDLATGELFF. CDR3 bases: TGTGCCAGCAGCACACGGGACTTAGCGACCGGGGAGCTGTTTTTT.

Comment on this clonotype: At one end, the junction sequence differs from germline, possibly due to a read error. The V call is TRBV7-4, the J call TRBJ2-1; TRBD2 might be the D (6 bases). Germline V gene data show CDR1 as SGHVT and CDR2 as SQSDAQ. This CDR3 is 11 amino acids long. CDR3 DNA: TGTGCCTGCAGCCCGGGAGATGAGCAGTTCTTC. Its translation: CACSPGDEQFF.

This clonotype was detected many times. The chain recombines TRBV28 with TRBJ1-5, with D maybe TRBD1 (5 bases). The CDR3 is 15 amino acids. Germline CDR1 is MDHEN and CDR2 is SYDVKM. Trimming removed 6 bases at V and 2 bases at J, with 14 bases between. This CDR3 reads CASSLPGVGNQPQHF. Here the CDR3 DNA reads TGTGCCAGCAGCCTACCGGGGGTCGGCAATCAGCCCCAGCATTTT.

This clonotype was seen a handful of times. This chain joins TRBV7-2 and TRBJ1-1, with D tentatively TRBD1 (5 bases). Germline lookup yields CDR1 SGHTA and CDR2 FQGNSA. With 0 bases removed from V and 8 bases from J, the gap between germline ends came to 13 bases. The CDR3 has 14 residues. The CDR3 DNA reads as TGTGCCAGCAGCTTAGCGGGGACCTACATCGAAGCTTTCTTT. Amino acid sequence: CASSLAGTYIEAFF.

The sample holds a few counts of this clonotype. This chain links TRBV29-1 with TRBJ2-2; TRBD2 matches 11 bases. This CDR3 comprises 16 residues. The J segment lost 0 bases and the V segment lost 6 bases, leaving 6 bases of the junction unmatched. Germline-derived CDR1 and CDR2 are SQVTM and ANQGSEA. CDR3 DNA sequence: TGCAGCGTGCTAGCGGGGGGAGGTTCGAACACCGGGGAGCTGTTTTTT. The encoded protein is CSVLAGGGSNTGELFF.